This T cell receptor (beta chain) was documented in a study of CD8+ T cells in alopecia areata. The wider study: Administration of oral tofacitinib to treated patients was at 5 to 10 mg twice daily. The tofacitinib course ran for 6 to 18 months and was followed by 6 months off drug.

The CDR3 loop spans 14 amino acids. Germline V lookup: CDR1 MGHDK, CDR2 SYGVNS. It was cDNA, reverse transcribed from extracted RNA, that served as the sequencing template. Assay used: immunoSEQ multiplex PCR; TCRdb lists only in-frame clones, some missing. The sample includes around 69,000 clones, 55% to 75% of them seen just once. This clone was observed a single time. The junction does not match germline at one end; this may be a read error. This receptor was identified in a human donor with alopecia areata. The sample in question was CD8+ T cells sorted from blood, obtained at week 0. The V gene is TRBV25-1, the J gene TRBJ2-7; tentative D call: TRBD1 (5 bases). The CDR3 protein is CASSDYRSSHEQYF. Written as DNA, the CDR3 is TGTGCCAGCAGTGACTACAGGAGCTCCCACGAGCAGTACTTC.